Below are 25 T cell receptor beta chains sequenced from a single sample in a study of tumor-infiltrating lymphocytes in oesophageal squamous cell carcinoma. A single record per CDR3 protein comes from TCRdb applying MiXCR to the PCR reads. This table has some 18,000 distinct CDR3 sequences, 42% appearing once. Sequenced material: normal esophageal tissue next to the tumor. The receptors were sampled from a female donor with esophageal squamous cell carcinoma.

This clonotype was picked up many times. The V gene is TRBV10-3, the J gene TRBJ1-1, with D hard to call. Germline CDR1 and CDR2: ENHRY and SYGVKD. The CDR3 is 13 amino acids. V lost 4 bases, J lost 1 base, and 7 bases lay in between. DNA for the CDR3: TGTGCCATCAGTGGCAGCGGGAACACTGAAGCTTTCTTT. It yields the protein CAISGSGNTEAFF.

In this sample, this clonotype turned up many times. This clone may be a read error of a much larger clone one base away. The chain recombines TRBV28 with TRBJ2-1; D ambiguous. The DNA matches TRBJ2-7 better at its end, which makes the J call doubtful. CDR1 and CDR2 (germline): MDHEN, SYDVKM. This CDR3 contains 15 residues. The DNA for the CDR3 is TGTGCCAGCAGTTTACCCCTACGGCGAACCCAGGAGCAGTACTTC. It codes for CASSLPLRRTQEQYF.

Only a few counts were recorded for this clonotype. V and J are TRBV7-2 and TRBJ2-4; the D gene is possibly TRBD1 (7 bases). Near its end, the DNA agrees better with TRBJ2-1, so the J call may be wrong. The CDR3 loop spans 15 amino acids. Germline V CDR1 and CDR2: SGHTA, FQGNSA. This chain's CDR3 is CASSLYRQGGNEQFF. Here the CDR3 DNA reads TGTGCCAGCAGCTTATACCGACAGGGAGGAAATGAGCAGTTCTTC.

About this clonotype: A read error may produce the germline difference seen at one junction end. The rearrangement uses TRBV7-2 and TRBJ1-4, with TRBD1 identical over 9 bases. This CDR3 comprises 13 residues. Germline CDR1 and CDR2: SGHTA and FQGNSA. The CDR3 DNA is TGTGACAGCAGATTACTGACAGGGGGGAAACTGTTTTTC. Translating it yields CDSRLLTGGKLFF.

This clonotype came up many times. The V call is TRBV28, the J call TRBJ1-2; TRBD1 aligns across 8 bases. From germline, CDR1 is MDHEN and CDR2 SYDVKM. The CDR3 consists of 16 residues. Trimming took 8 bases from V and 2 from J; bases not matched to a gene: 13. As DNA, the CDR3 is TGTGCCAGCGCCCCAGGTTGGACAGGGATCAACTATGGCTACACCTTC. The encoded protein is CASAPGWTGINYGYTF.

There are many counts of this clonotype. The chain links TRBV11-3 to TRBJ1-6; D call uncertain. Germline-derived CDR1 and CDR2 are SGHNT and YENEEA. The V end was cut by 5 bases, the J end by 9 bases, with 11 bases between. The CDR3 contains 13 residues. CDR3 sequence (DNA): TGTGCCAGCAGCCCCCGGCTGGGTTCACCCCTCCACTTT. Protein product: CASSPRLGSPLHF. Full variable domain (rest looked up from reference TRBV11-3 and TRBJ1-6): EAGVVQSPRYKIIEKKQPVAFWCNPISGHNTLYWYLQNLGQGPELLIRYENEEAVDDSQLPKDRFSAERLKGVDSTLKIQPAELGDSAVYLCASSPRLGSPLHFGNGTRLTVT.

This clonotype was counted a few times. The chain employs TRBV7-6 and TRBJ2-4, with 12 nucleotides matching TRBD1. The ends lost 3 bases at V and 1 base at J; junction bases unmatched: 22. Germline CDR1 reads SGHVS; CDR2 reads FNYEAQ. The CDR3 sequence is 23 residues long. The CDR3 DNA reads as TGTGCCAGCAGCTTCAATAGCGGGTGGACGGGACAGGGGGCAGGTACGGCCAAAAACATTCAGTACTTC. Translation: CASSFNSGWTGQGAGTAKNIQYF.

In its sample, this clonotype ranks as medium-sized (0.01 to 0.1%). The gene calls are TRBV11-3 and TRBJ2-5; TRBD2 aligns across 14 bases. Germline CDR1 SGHNT, CDR2 YENEEA. CDR3 length: 15 amino acids. Trimming took 3 bases from V and 3 from J; bases not matched to a gene: 0. CDR3 nucleotides: TGTGCCAGCAGCTTGGGACTAGCGGGGGAAGAGACCCAGTACTTC. Protein sequence: CASSLGLAGEETQYF.

CDR3 sequence (DNA): TGTGCCAGCAGCTTAAGCAGGGCCGCAGATACGCAGTATTTT. Translation gives CASSLSRAADTQYF. V and J are TRBV7-3 and TRBJ2-3, with D perhaps TRBD1 (5 bases). The CDR3 is 14 residues long. CDR1 is SGHTA, CDR2 FQGTGA, per germline. Deletions cut 1 base from V and 4 bases from J, with 9 bases between.

This clonotype was recorded at least ten times. The chain has TRBV11-2 and TRBJ2-1, with 9 bases identical to TRBD1. Germline assignment: CDR1 SGHAT and CDR2 FQNNGV. The V gene end was trimmed by 5 bases and the J gene end by 10 bases; junction bases not matched to a gene: 9. The CDR3 has 14 amino acids. CDR3 sequence (DNA): TGTGCCAGCAGCCCGGGACAGGGTTTCTACGAGCAGTTCTTC. Protein product: CASSPGQGFYEQFF.

This clonotype was detected once. The chain carries TRBV7-2 and TRBJ1-6, with unresolved D. With the DNA end fitting TRBJ2-7 better, the J assignment may be wrong. CDR3 size: 14 residues. The germline V gene has CDR1 SGHTA and CDR2 FQGNSA. The CDR3 bases are TGTGCCAGCAGCCCCATGGAAGGGCTGAACGAGCAGTACTTC. It specifies CASSPMEGLNEQYF.

This clonotype was counted many times. The chain recombines TRBV5-4 with TRBJ2-7; D is perhaps TRBD2 (6 bases). This CDR3 contains 13 residues. Trimming cost V 4 bases and J 3 bases, with 11 bases left between them. Germline V gene lookup returns CDR1 SGHNT and CDR2 YYREEE (reference sequence). CDR3 in DNA: TGTGCCAGCAGCCGGGACTCTGGCTACGAGCAGTACTTC. It is translated as CASSRDSGYEQYF.

There are many counts of this clonotype. The gene calls are TRBV12-5 and TRBJ2-5; TRBD1 matches at 10 bases. The CDR3 runs 15 residues. V trimming: 1 base; J trimming: 5 bases; junction bases outside the gene matches: 4. Germline V CDR1 and CDR2: LGHNT, FRNRAP. CDR3 sequence: CASGLGQGAGETQYF. The CDR3 region has the DNA TGTGCTAGTGGTTTGGGACAGGGGGCGGGGGAGACCCAGTACTTC.

V gene TRBV7-6 combines with J gene TRBJ1-1; no definite D call. CDR1 and CDR2 from the germline V gene are SGHVS and FNYEAQ. The CDR3 spans 13 residues. V dropped 3 bases and J dropped 0 bases, with 5 bases sitting between them. The CDR3 region has the DNA TGTGCCAGCAGCTTTTTATTGAACACTGAAGCTTTCTTT. It is translated as CASSFLLNTEAFF. The whole variable domain, remainder taken from reference TRBV7-6 and TRBJ1-1, is GAGVSQSPRYKVTKRGQDVALRCDPISGHVSLYWYRQALGQGPEFLTYFNYEAQQDKSGLPNDRFSAERPEGSISTLTIQRTEQRDSAMYRCASSFLLNTEAFFGQGTRLTVV.

The CDR3 DNA sequence: TGTGCCAGCAGCCCACCCGGGGGACGCAAAAACATTCAGTACTTC. It codes for CASSPPGGRKNIQYF. V and J are TRBV7-3 and TRBJ2-7, with TRBD2 as a possible D gene (6 bases). The J call may be mistaken, given a closer DNA end match to TRBJ2-4. Germline V gives CDR1 SGHTA, CDR2 FQGTGA. This CDR3 contains 15 residues.

The chain combines TRBV7-4 with TRBJ2-6; D is uncertain. The tail of the sequence fits TRBJ2-4 better, so the J call may be wrong. Germline V gene lookup returns CDR1 SGHVT and CDR2 SQSDAQ. The CDR3 sequence is 15 residues long. CDR3 bases: TGTGCCAGCAGCTTAGGGTCAGGCCTCAAAAACATTCAGTACTTC. Encoded protein: CASSLGSGLKNIQYF.

This clonotype has a handful of counts. The CDR3 does not end in the conserved phenylalanine or tryptophan, so this is likely a read error. The limits of the CDR3 on the DNA are not certain, so only TCRdb's listed CDR3 is given. The chain's CDR3 is CATSDMGT. The chain is built from TRBV24-1 and TRBJ1-6; the table's D call, TRBD1, has no DNA check behind it. 8 amino acids form the CDR3, both terminal residues included. Germline-derived CDR1 and CDR2 are KGHDR and SFDVKD.

The chain recombines TRBV5-3 with TRBJ2-3, with TRBD1 identical over 9 bases. The end of the DNA is better explained by TRBJ2-5, so the J call may be wrong. TRBV5-3 carries the ORF label, with uncertain function. This CDR3 contains 16 residues. The CDR3 sequence is CASTIGLGQGQETQYF. In DNA, the CDR3 is TGTGCCAGCACCATAGGGTTAGGACAGGGGCAAGAGACCCAGTACTTC.

This clonotype was counted at least ten times. The chain employs TRBV19 and TRBJ2-1; 11 nucleotides line up with TRBD2. The CDR3 spans 13 residues. CDR1 and CDR2 from the germline V gene are LNHDA and SQIVND (reference sequence). Trimming removed 4 bases from V and 13 bases from J; junction bases left unmatched: 6. The CDR3 here is CASSTTSGSGQFF. The CDR3 DNA follows: TGTGCCAGTAGTACAACTAGCGGGAGCGGACAGTTCTTC. Looking up the rest from reference TRBV19 and TRBJ2-1 gives the full variable domain: DGGITQSPKYLFRKEGQNVTLSCEQNLNHDAMYWYRQDPGQGLRLIYYSQIVNDFQKGDIAEGYSVSREKKESFPLTVTSAQKNPTAFYLCASSTTSGSGQFFGPGTRLTVL.

This clonotype is a singleton in its sample. The gene calls are TRBV6-5 and TRBJ2-7; no reliable D call. The closer fit of TRBJ2-5 to the DNA end suggests the J call may be wrong. CDR3 length equals 12 residues. From germline, CDR1 is MNHEY and CDR2 SVGAGI. The CDR3, as DNA: TGTGCCAGCAGTGAAGATCTGGAGACCCAGTACTTC. Protein product: CASSEDLETQYF.

This clonotype has only a few counts. Likely a read error: the CDR3 ends without its conserved phenylalanine or tryptophan. No DNA is shown, since the ends of the CDR3 on it are uncertain; the CDR3 is the one TCRdb lists. CDR3 amino acids: CASILYWGPNYGYTFGS. This sequence joins TRBV6-6 and TRBJ2-7. In germline, CDR1 is MNHNY, CDR2 SVGAGI (reference sequence). The CDR3 spans 17 amino acids, including both terminal residues.

This clonotype was counted between two and nine times. The chain employs TRBV2 and TRBJ2-3; no clear D gene. CDR1 is SNHLY and CDR2 is FYNNEI in the germline V gene. The CDR3 consists of 12 residues. Deletions cut 4 bases from V and 6 bases from J, with 8 bases between. CDR3: CASSALGDTQYF. Here the CDR3 DNA reads TGTGCCAGCAGTGCCCTAGGGGATACGCAGTATTTT. Based on the CDR3 plus reference TRBV2 and TRBJ2-3, the full variable domain is EPEVTQTPSHQVTQMGQEVILRCVPISNHLYFYWYRQILGQKVEFLVSFYNNEISEKSEIFDDQFSVERPDGSNFTLKIRSTKLEDSAMYFCASSALGDTQYFGPGTRLTVL.

This clonotype was detected ten times or more. The chain carries TRBV15 and TRBJ2-5, with D possibly TRBD2 on 7 matching bases. This CDR3 is 18 amino acids long. V was pared by 0 bases and J by 11 bases, with 28 bases between. Germline values: CDR1 LNHNV, CDR2 YYDKDF (reference sequence). CDR3 coding DNA: TGTGCCACCAGCAGAGATCTTGGGTTGGCGGGGGCCTCCGGTGGGCAGTACTTC. Amino acid sequence: CATSRDLGLAGASGGQYF.

By its share, this clonotype is medium-sized (0.01 to 0.1%). This sequence joins TRBV12-5 and TRBJ1-1, with TRBD1 identical over 7 bases. CDR3 length equals 13 residues. CDR1 LGHNT and CDR2 FRNRAP come from the germline V gene. The J segment lost 7 bases and the V segment lost 6 bases, leaving 8 bases of the junction unmatched. The CDR3 loop reads CASGPPGGGEAFF. The CDR3 region has the DNA TGTGCTAGTGGGCCTCCAGGGGGGGGTGAAGCTTTCTTT.

This clonotype was seen ten or more times. The J gene is TRBJ1-1, the V gene TRBV18; D call uncertain. Trimming removed 4 bases from V and 6 bases from J, with 12 bases in between. Germline V CDR1 and CDR2: KGHSH, LQKENI. The CDR3 sequence is 13 residues long. The CDR3 spells CASSLTGPPEAFF. In DNA, the CDR3 is TGTGCCAGCTCACTAACTGGACCGCCTGAAGCTTTCTTT.